Listed here are 16 T cell receptor beta chains from one sample, sequenced in a study of T cells in Graves' hyperthyroidism and ophthalmopathy. RNA transcripts provided the source from which TCR beta CDR3 regions were amplified. HTBI primers were the set used in a first-round RT-PCR of the TCR CDR3. TCRdb ran MiXCR on the multiplex PCR reads and lists one entry per CDR3 protein. The sample lists a few hundred thousand distinct CDR3 sequences, approximately 13% seen once, with 9.2% in the top ten. Specimen: blood. The source of these receptors is a woman aged 18 to 35 with Graves' hyperthyroidism.

In this sample, this clonotype turned up a few times. The chain combines TRBV19 with TRBJ2-3, with D perhaps matching TRBD2 (5 bases). CDR3 length: 10 residues. Germline CDR1 LNHDA, CDR2 SQIVND (reference sequence). V shed 10 bases and J shed 6 bases, with 8 bases lying between them. This CDR3 reads CATGWDTQYF. DNA of the CDR3: TGTGCCACGGGGTGGGATACGCAGTATTTT.

The sample holds many counts of this clonotype. The chain employs TRBV13 and TRBJ2-4; TRBD1 matches 9 bases. CDR3 length equals 14 residues. J lost 4 bases, V lost 5 bases, and 3 bases had no gene match. Germline CDR1 and CDR2: PRHDT and FYEKMQ (reference sequence). CDR3 amino acids: CASSDGTGKNIQYF. CDR3 bases: TGTGCCAGCAGCGATGGGACAGGGAAAAACATTCAGTACTTC.

The sample holds many counts of this clonotype. The V gene is TRBV27, the J gene TRBJ1-2; 9 bases are a match to TRBD1. The CDR3 spans 15 residues. V lost 1 base and J lost 11; bases outside the gene matches: 11. The germline gives CDR1 MNHEY, CDR2 SMNVEV (reference sequence). The CDR3 DNA sequence: TGTGCCAGCAGTTTATTCGGGCGGGACAGGGAAGGTTACACCTTC. Protein: CASSLFGRDREGYTF.

This clonotype was seen repeatedly, ten times or more. The chain joins TRBV3-1 to TRBJ2-1; the D gene is possibly TRBD1 (5 bases). V was cut by 1 base and J by 9 bases, with 10 bases left in between. Germline-derived CDR1 and CDR2 are LGHDT and YNNKEL (reference sequence). CDR3 length equals 13 residues. Here the CDR3 DNA reads TGTGCCAGCAGCCAAGTCAGGGAAGCTGAGCAGTTCTTC. It is translated as CASSQVREAEQFF.

This clonotype was picked up many times. The J gene is TRBJ2-5, the V gene TRBV30; D assignment may be TRBD1 or TRBD2 (5 bases each). V shed 4 bases and J shed 5 bases, with 14 bases lying between them. Germline CDR1 reads GTSNPN; CDR2 reads SVGIG (reference sequence). The CDR3 sequence is 13 residues long. Here the CDR3 reads CAWTGQGRETQYF. In DNA form, the CDR3 reads TGTGCCTGGACGGGGCAGGGAAGGGAGACCCAGTACTTC.

This clonotype was observed a handful of times. The chain couples TRBV19 to TRBJ1-6; 8 bases align to TRBD1. V trimming: 7 bases; J trimming: 9 bases; junction bases outside the gene matches: 2. CDR3 size: 12 residues. Per germline, CDR1 LNHDA and CDR2 SQIVND (reference sequence). Here the CDR3 reads CASTGGFSPLHF. CDR3 coding DNA: TGTGCCAGTACAGGGGGCTTTTCACCCCTCCACTTT. Full variable domain (outside the CDR3, taken from reference TRBV19 and TRBJ1-6): DGGITQSPKYLFRKEGQNVTLSCEQNLNHDAMYWYRQDPGQGLRLIYYSQIVNDFQKGDIAEGYSVSREKKESFPLTVTSAQKNPTAFYLCASTGGFSPLHFGNGTRLTVT.

This rearrangement joins TRBV4-1 to TRBJ1-2, with 9 bases aligning to TRBD1. The V segment lost 4 bases and the J segment 6 bases; nucleotides outside the gene matches: 12. The CDR3 loop spans 16 amino acids. Per germline, CDR1 MGHRA and CDR2 YSYEKL. For the CDR3, the DNA is TGCGCCAGCAGCCGAATCCTACAGGGGGCGTCAGATGGCTACACCTTC. Translation: CASSRILQGASDGYTF.

This clonotype was observed many times. The rearrangement links TRBV12-3 or TRBV12-4 to TRBJ2-7; D is unclear. CDR3 length: 13 residues. With 0 bases removed from V and 1 base from J, the gap between germline ends came to 4 bases. The CDR3 sequence: CASSLALSYEQYF. The CDR3 bases are TGTGCCAGCAGTTTAGCGCTATCCTACGAGCAGTACTTC.

The J gene is TRBJ1-4, the V gene TRBV7-9; no clear D gene. Per the germline V gene, CDR1 is SEHNR and CDR2 is FQNEAQ (reference sequence). The ends were cut back, 3 bases at V and 0 bases at J, with 5 bases in the middle. The CDR3 has 14 amino acids. CDR3 amino acids: CASSFHATNEKLFF. Here the CDR3 DNA reads TGTGCCAGCAGCTTTCACGCAACTAATGAAAAACTGTTTTTT.

In its sample, this clonotype was seen many times. The chain links TRBV28 to TRBJ2-5, with D possibly matching TRBD1 (6 bases). This CDR3 has 14 amino acids. Trimming pared 7 bases from V and 3 bases from J, leaving 15 bases between. From germline, CDR1 is MDHEN and CDR2 SYDVKM. CDR3 DNA sequence: TGTGCCAGCAAGAGGACAGACCAGGAAGAGACCCAGTACTTC. This codes for CASKRTDQEETQYF. Using reference TRBV28 and TRBJ2-5 for the parts outside the CDR3, the full variable domain is DVKVTQSSRYLVKRTGEKVFLECVQDMDHENMFWYRQDPGLGLRLIYFSYDVKMKEKGDIPEGYSVSREKKERFSLILESASTNQTSMYLCASKRTDQEETQYFGPGTRLLVL.

V gene TRBV9 combines with J gene TRBJ2-2, with 7 bases matching TRBD2. V shed 0 bases, J shed 1 base, and the junction held 3 bases outside the gene matches. From germline, CDR1 is SGDLS and CDR2 YYNGEE. The CDR3 totals 16 residues. CDR3 DNA: TGTGCCAGCAGCGTAGATCCTAGCGGGAACACCGGGGAGCTGTTTTTT. Translation: CASSVDPSGNTGELFF.

This clonotype was detected many times. The gene calls are TRBV12-3 or TRBV12-4 and TRBJ1-2; D gene unclear. This CDR3 contains 16 residues. Trimming removed 4 bases from V and 6 bases from J, with 21 bases in between. This CDR3 reads CASSYIPTSGYDGYTF. CDR3 sequence (DNA): TGTGCCAGCAGTTACATCCCGACGTCTGGATACGATGGCTACACCTTC.

The chain links TRBV18 to TRBJ2-2; 8 bases match TRBD2. CDR3 size: 18 residues. The germline V gene has CDR1 KGHSH and CDR2 LQKENI. J lost 2 bases, V lost 4 bases, and 12 bases had no gene match. The CDR3 region has the DNA TGTGCCAGCTCACTCCCTAAACGGGGGGGCTTCAACACCGGGGAGCTGTTTTTT. Protein product: CASSLPKRGGFNTGELFF.

The sample holds many counts of this clonotype. The chain recombines TRBV3-1 with TRBJ1-2; unclear D gene. CDR3 length equals 13 residues. V was cut by 4 bases and J by 0 bases, with 6 bases left in between. Per germline, CDR1 LGHDT and CDR2 YNNKEL (reference sequence). CDR3: CASSPPANYGYTF. DNA of the CDR3: TGTGCCAGCAGCCCCCCGGCTAACTATGGCTACACCTTC.

This clonotype was recorded many times. The gene calls are TRBV29-1 and TRBJ1-3; D not resolved. CDR1 and CDR2 from the germline V gene are SQVTM and ANQGSEA. This CDR3 contains 12 residues. Trimming removed 3 bases at V and 3 bases at J, with 6 bases between. CDR3 in amino acids: CSVEDVGNTIYF. The CDR3 nucleotides are TGCAGCGTTGAGGACGTTGGAAACACCATATATTTT.

This clonotype was seen a handful of times. The rearrangement uses TRBV6-1 and TRBJ2-6; 9 bases are a match to TRBD1. The V and J ends lost 7 bases and 4 bases, in that order; junction bases with no gene match: 11. The CDR3 totals 17 residues. The germline CDR1 and CDR2 sequences are MNHNS and SASEGT. The CDR3 nucleotides are TGTGCCAGCACGGTGTACGACAGGGGGGAGGGGGCCAACGTCCTGACTTTC. This encodes CASTVYDRGEGANVLTF.